The following is a T cell receptor (beta chain) sequence with its context. Its matching antigen is unknown. Trimming stripped 0 bases from V and 9 bases from J, with 16 bases between. The CDR3 contains 15 residues. Germline loops: CDR1 SGHRS, CDR2 YFSETQ. This entry comes from a study of T-cell memory formation after mild COVID-19. Whole-study results and caveats: CD4+ bias marked clones expanding day 15 to 37, unlike balanced contracting clones. Mainly in CM and EM were contracting CD4+ clones; CD8+ were in EMRA.

5'RACE with constant-segment primers yielded barcoded, UMI-tagged TCR alpha and TCR beta cDNA libraries. Each CDR3 protein gets one entry after TCRdb re-called the 5' RACE reads with MiXCR. The data contain under 700,000 distinct CDR3 sequences, 20% of them singletons. This receptor was taken from an adult woman who had mild COVID-19 (a few samples of this study predate the infection). Cell type and time point are not known. The chain has TRBV5-1 and TRBJ2-1; D is possibly TRBD1 (5 bases). Sequencing was carried out using PBMCs or a T cell subset sorted from them (not recorded which). CDR3 in amino acids: CASSLAAAGKGEQFF. CDR3 in DNA: TGCGCCAGCAGCTTGGCGGCAGCAGGGAAGGGTGAGCAGTTCTTC. The whole variable domain, filled in from reference TRBV5-1 and TRBJ2-1, reads KAGVTQTPRYLIKTRGQQVTLSCSPISGHRSVSWYQQTPGQGLQFLFEYFSETQRNKGNFPGRFSGRQFSNSRSEMNVSTLELGDSALYLCASSLAAAGKGEQFFGPGTRLTVL.